A single sample is the source of the 6 T cell receptor beta chains below, sequenced in a study of control samples from healthy donors and cancer patients. Produced via immunoSEQ multiplex PCR; TCRdb's table is partial and in-frame only. Among 80,000 to 100,000 clones listed, 92% were seen once. Sequencing used blood. The receptors originated from a human donor in good health. The donor label of this sample is uncertain.

This chain connects TRBV9 to TRBJ2-3, with TRBD1 as a possible D gene (6 bases). Germline V lookup: CDR1 SGDLS, CDR2 YYNGEE. The CDR3 is 14 amino acids. V lost 1 base to trimming and J lost 3 bases, with 9 bases between them. The CDR3 DNA sequence: TGTGCCAGCAGCGTATCCGGGACAACAGATACGCAGTATTTT. It is translated as CASSVSGTTDTQYF.

The chain recombines TRBV12-3 or TRBV12-4 with TRBJ1-3, with 9 bases lining up with TRBD1. V trimming: 6 bases; J trimming: 4 bases; junction bases outside the gene matches: 1. There are 13 residues in the CDR3. The CDR3 protein is CASRGTGGNTIYF. The DNA for the CDR3 is TGTGCCAGCAGGGGGACAGGGGGAAACACCATATATTTT.

The V and J genes are TRBV12-3 or TRBV12-4 and TRBJ1-1; TRBD1 matches 7 bases. CDR3 length: 13 amino acids. V gave up 7 bases and J gave up 10 bases; unmatched junction bases: 12. As DNA, the CDR3 is TGTGCCAGCACCCTTTCCGGGACAGAGGGAGCTTTCTTT. It encodes CASTLSGTEGAFF.

This clone was seen repeatedly, ten times or more. This chain links TRBV25-1 with TRBJ1-2; D remains ambiguous. This CDR3 region has 14 residues. V lost 2 bases and J 4 bases, leaving 11 bases between the germline ends. Germline lookup yields CDR1 MGHDK and CDR2 SYGVNS. The CDR3 DNA is TGTGCCAGCAGTGAACGAGAGCTTCCCTATGGCTACACCTTC. As protein: CASSERELPYGYTF.

In its sample, this clone was seen once. The V gene is TRBV10-2, the J gene TRBJ1-6, with D uncertain. Between the trimmed V and J ends, which lost 3 bases and 10 bases, there was a span of 7 bases. The germline CDR1 and CDR2 sequences are WSHSY and SAAADI. This CDR3 region has 12 residues. CDR3 sequence reads: CASSDKLSPLHF. CDR3 DNA: TGCGCCAGCAGTGATAAGTTGTCACCCCTCCACTTT.

The V and J genes are TRBV3-1 (or the pseudogene TRBV3-2) and TRBJ1-4; D gene ambiguous. This CDR3 is built from 15 residues. Germline V lookup: CDR1 LGHDT, CDR2 YNNKEL (reference sequence). The V end was cut by 8 bases, the J end by 6 bases, with 19 bases between. CDR3: CASSPGVTRDEKLFF. CDR3 DNA: TGTGCCAGCTCTCCTGGGGTGACTAGGGATGAAAAACTGTTTTTT.